This T cell receptor beta chain was sequenced in a study of tumor-infiltrating lymphocytes in oesophageal squamous cell carcinoma. Between the trimmed V and J ends, which lost 3 bases and 8 bases, there was a span of 14 bases. From germline, CDR1 is DFQATT and CDR2 SNEGSKA (reference sequence). The CDR3 length is 13 residues. Via MiXCR, TCRdb re-called the PCR reads, giving one row per CDR3 protein. This sample has some 18,000 distinct CDR3 sequences, with roughly two fifths found just once. The chain is built from TRBV20-1 and TRBJ2-4, with D possibly TRBD2 on 6 matching bases. What was sequenced was normal esophageal tissue next to the tumor. The source of this sequence is a male donor with esophageal squamous cell carcinoma. CDR3 bases: TGCAGTGCTAGTTGGAGGGTGGAGGACATTCAGTACTTC. Translated: CSASWRVEDIQYF.